This passage covers 7 T cell receptor beta chains from one sample sequenced in a study of vaccination and CD4 T cells after COVID-19. The treatment here: roughly 10-day PBMC culture with coronavirus spike peptide pools or control peptides (ViraFEST assay). The Oncomine TCR Beta short-read assay was applied to DNA of cultured CD4+ T cells. TCRdb itself ran the PCR reads through MiXCR, one entry per CDR3 protein. The sample has more than 6,500 distinct CDR3 sequences; 70% to 75% are singletons. For these receptors, no antigen is known. The sequencing input was CD4+ T cells from blood, cultured in vitro. Source of these receptors: a human donor who had recovered from COVID-19.

The chain has TRBV20-1 and TRBJ1-5, with 8 bases aligning to TRBD1. CDR3 length: 13 residues. Germline loops: CDR1 DFQATT, CDR2 SNEGSKA (reference sequence). Trimming at V came to 4 bases and at J to 9 bases, leaving 8 bases not matched to a gene. The CDR3 spells CSAIGQGSWPQHF. The CDR3 region has the DNA TGCAGTGCTATAGGACAGGGTAGTTGGCCCCAGCATTTT.

The CDR3 sequence: CASSTNRGRNTEAFF. For the CDR3, the DNA is TGTGCCAGCAGCACTAACAGGGGGCGGAACACTGAAGCTTTCTTT. V gene TRBV6-1 combines with J gene TRBJ1-1, with 9 bases identical to TRBD1. J lost 1 base, V lost 6 bases, and 6 bases had no gene match. Germline V CDR1 and CDR2: MNHNS, SASEGT. This CDR3 region has 15 residues.

This clonotype was counted only a few times. This chain uses TRBV7-2 with TRBJ1-6; D is ambiguous. The CDR3 is 17 amino acids. Germline V CDR1 and CDR2: SGHTA, FQGNSA. Trimming stripped 1 base from V and 7 bases from J, with 17 bases between. CDR3 region: CASSLDLGSIRNSPLHF. The CDR3 coding sequence is TGTGCCAGCAGCTTAGATCTCGGCAGTATAAGGAATTCACCCCTCCACTTT.

The genes are TRBV27 and TRBJ2-5, with D possibly matching TRBD2 (5 bases). Trimming cost V 3 bases and J 3 bases, with 20 bases left between them. Germline CDR1 MNHEY, CDR2 SMNVEV (reference sequence). This CDR3 contains 17 residues. The DNA for the CDR3 is TGTGCCAGCAGTTTTAGGTCGGGGTGGCAGGTTAAAGAGACCCAGTACTTC. It is translated as CASSFRSGWQVKETQYF.

The V call is TRBV7-3, the J call TRBJ2-2; D perhaps matches TRBD1 (5 bases). Germline V gives CDR1 SGHTA, CDR2 FQGTGA. V gave up 5 bases and J gave up 7 bases, with 17 bases separating them. CDR3 size: 15 residues. The CDR3 spells CASSPAGHRGGELFF. CDR3 nucleotide sequence: TGTGCCAGCAGCCCAGCCGGACACCGTGGCGGGGAGCTGTTTTTT.

The chain recombines TRBV7-2 with TRBJ1-1, with D unresolved. The V and J ends lost 6 bases and 6 bases respectively, with 26 bases between them. The length of the CDR3 is 17 residues. From germline, CDR1 is SGHTA and CDR2 FQGNSA. The DNA for the CDR3 is TGTGCCAGCAGTGACCGGGCCTCCATACGGGCCCTAGCTGAAGCTTTCTTT. It yields the protein CASSDRASIRALAEAFF.

The chain has TRBV20-1 and TRBJ2-2; 11 bases map to TRBD1. Trimming cost V 0 bases and J 6 bases; bases outside gene matches: 15. Germline assignment: CDR1 DFQATT and CDR2 SNEGSKA (reference sequence). The length of the CDR3 is 19 residues. CDR3 nucleotides: TGCAGTGCTAGAGATAGGGGACAGGGGGGCCCCGGGTTCGCCGGGGAGCTGTTTTTT. The encoded protein is CSARDRGQGGPGFAGELFF.